Presented here are 14 T cell receptor beta chains from one specimen sequenced in a study of identical twins. From the 5' RACE reads, TCRdb called clonotypes with MiXCR, one entry per CDR3 protein. In the table there are hundreds of thousands of distinct CDR3 sequences, around 5.7% of which are singletons. The sample was naive T cells sorted from blood. These receptors all stem from a man between 18 and 29 years old in good health.

This clonotype showed up many times. The V and J genes are TRBV3-1 and TRBJ2-7; D is unclear. Between the trimmed V and J ends, which lost 7 bases and 2 bases, there was a span of 12 bases. The CDR3 is made up of 13 amino acids. Germline CDR1 is LGHDT and CDR2 is YNNKEL (reference sequence). DNA of the CDR3: TGTGCCAGCACACCGAACTCGGCCTACGAGCAGTACTTC. Translated, it gives CASTPNSAYEQYF.

This clonotype has just a few counts. V and J are TRBV27 and TRBJ1-2; D gene unclear. From germline, CDR1 is MNHEY and CDR2 SMNVEV (reference sequence). The CDR3 has 13 residues. V lost 7 bases and J lost 4, with 13 bases in between. The CDR3: CASKPGQSYGYTF. DNA of the CDR3: TGTGCCAGCAAGCCCGGGCAGAGCTATGGCTACACCTTC.

J is TRBJ2-1 and V is TRBV6-1; 9 nucleotides line up with TRBD2. CDR1 MNHNS and CDR2 SASEGT come from the germline V gene. The junction had 8 bases not matched to a gene; V was cut back by 6 bases and J by 8 bases. This CDR3 contains 14 residues. CDR3 coding DNA: TGTGCCAGCAGGGGGGATAGCGGGAGCTATGAGCAGTTCTTC. Translation: CASRGDSGSYEQFF.

A few counts support this clonotype. The rearrangement uses TRBV2 and TRBJ1-5; D possibly corresponds to TRBD1 (6 bases). The germline V gene has CDR1 SNHLY and CDR2 FYNNEI. This CDR3 is built from 15 residues. V dropped 6 bases and J dropped 1 base, with 13 bases sitting between them. The CDR3 sequence: CASRGPGTSNQPQHF. CDR3 bases: TGTGCCAGCAGAGGTCCCGGGACAAGCAATCAGCCCCAGCATTTT.

The chain has TRBV12-3 or TRBV12-4 and TRBJ1-1; D might be TRBD1 (5 bases). The CDR3 runs to 13 residues. Trimming left V 5 bases short and J 4 bases short, with 11 bases between. The DNA of the CDR3 is TGTGCCAGCAGTGGCCGGGGCTTCACTGAAGCTTTCTTT. As protein: CASSGRGFTEAFF.

This clonotype was counted only a few times. The chain has TRBV20-1 and TRBJ1-5; D not resolved. CDR3 length: 14 amino acids. Germline loops: CDR1 DFQATT, CDR2 SNEGSKA (reference sequence). Trimming pared 3 bases from V and 2 bases from J, leaving 11 bases between. The CDR3 loop reads CSASRLNRNQPQHF. The CDR3 bases are TGCAGTGCTAGCCGGCTGAATCGCAATCAGCCCCAGCATTTT.

This clonotype turned up a few times. The chain couples TRBV29-1 to TRBJ1-1, with D perhaps TRBD1 (6 bases). Germline V gene data show CDR1 as SQVTM and CDR2 as ANQGSEA. V lost 5 bases and J lost 2, with 9 bases in between. The CDR3 has 12 amino acids. CDR3 sequence: CSVMDSNTEAFF. In nucleotides, the CDR3 is TGCAGCGTTATGGACAGTAACACTGAAGCTTTCTTT.

This clonotype was found a few times. This chain connects TRBV4-2 to TRBJ2-5, with TRBD1 matching 9 bases. Germline V gene data show CDR1 as LGHNA and CDR2 as YNFKEQ. V trimming: 4 bases; J trimming: 6 bases; junction bases outside the gene matches: 9. The CDR3 sequence is 15 residues long. CDR3 DNA sequence: TGTGCCAGCAGCCTACCGGGACAGGGTAGAAAGACCCAGTACTTC. Residues: CASSLPGQGRKTQYF.

This clonotype appeared a few times. The chain uses TRBV20-1 and TRBJ1-6; D remains unclear. CDR1 is DFQATT and CDR2 is SNEGSKA in the germline V gene (reference sequence). The V end lost 0 bases, the J end lost 5 bases, and 14 bases lay between the germline ends. The CDR3 length is 16 residues. The CDR3 DNA sequence: TGCAGTGCTAGAGATCCACGGCTCGGGGATAATTCACCCCTCCACTTT. This translates into CSARDPRLGDNSPLHF.

This clonotype showed up many times. This rearrangement joins TRBV12-3 or TRBV12-4 to TRBJ2-4, with D hard to call. V lost 6 bases and J lost 0, with 6 bases in between. The CDR3 length is 13 residues. CDR3 sequence reads: CASSHGAKNIQYF. The DNA of the CDR3 is TGTGCCAGCAGCCACGGAGCCAAAAACATTCAGTACTTC.

This clonotype was counted between two and nine times. This chain connects TRBV11-2 to TRBJ2-1; no firm D call. The CDR3 runs to 16 residues. CDR1 and CDR2 from the germline V gene are SGHAT and FQNNGV. V gave up 1 base and J gave up 7 bases, with 17 bases separating them. The CDR3 sequence: CASSLVLASWENEQFF. The CDR3 DNA reads TGTGCCAGCAGCTTAGTACTTGCGTCCTGGGAAAATGAGCAGTTCTTC. Complete variable domain (other parts from reference TRBV11-2 and TRBJ2-1): EAGVAQSPRYKIIEKRQSVAFWCNPISGHATLYWYQQILGQGPKLLIQFQNNGVVDDSQLPKDRFSAERLKGVDSTLKIQPAKLEDSAVYLCASSLVLASWENEQFFGPGTRLTVL.

This clonotype occurred many times. DNA for the CDR3: TGTGCCAGCAGCCCCAGGGTTCTGAACACTGAAGCTTTCTTT. It codes for CASSPRVLNTEAFF. The chain combines TRBV5-6 with TRBJ1-1, with D possibly TRBD1 on 5 matching bases. V was cut by 4 bases and J by 0 bases, with 10 bases left in between. CDR3 length equals 14 residues. Germline lookup yields CDR1 SGHDT and CDR2 YYEEEE.

This clonotype was seen a handful of times. The chain couples TRBV13 to TRBJ2-1; D is perhaps TRBD1 (5 bases). The V end was cut by 6 bases, the J end by 10 bases, with 19 bases between. The germline V gene encodes CDR1 PRHDT and CDR2 FYEKMQ (reference sequence). The CDR3 is 14 residues long. The CDR3 sequence: CASRRALRVGEQFF. The CDR3 DNA sequence: TGTGCCAGCAGACGCGCCCTCAGGGTTGGGGAGCAGTTCTTC.

This clonotype was counted between two and nine times. The chain is built from TRBV18 and TRBJ1-6; D unclear. Deletions cut 2 bases from V and 10 bases from J, with 9 bases between. Germline CDR1 reads KGHSH; CDR2 reads LQKENI. The CDR3 covers 13 residues. CDR3 in amino acids: CASSPTNQSPLHF. The CDR3 nucleotides read TGTGCCAGCTCACCAACGAATCAGTCACCCCTCCACTTT.